This note documents a single TCR beta chain sequence. The data were obtained in a study of blood T cell repertoires in COVID-19. In the study overall: Samples came from the United States, Italy and Spain, spanning acute and convalescent COVID-19. PBMCs, B-cell-depleted T cells, or T cells were the source of the cDNA or gDNA that made up the material.

Germline trimming cut 2 bases from V and 6 bases from J; bases unmatched to any gene: 9. Germline V gene sequence: CDR1 SGDLS, CDR2 YYNGEE. The CDR3 has 16 amino acids. Original processing methods: The assay estimated nucleated cells by amplifying reference gene primers. The protocol was immunoSEQ multiplex PCR, while the TCRdb copy is restricted to in-frame clones and leaves out a portion. The V and J calls and the clone size are those of that table, but D and trimming were determined from the DNA. The repertoire holds 300,000 to 350,000 clones, under 95% seen once, with approximately 3.5% in the top ten.

The sequencing sample was made of peripheral blood. This sequence originates from a woman aged 18-29 years who had recovered from COVID-19. This chain links TRBV9 with TRBJ2-3, with TRBD2 identical over 10 bases. The CDR3 reads CASSVRLAGEVDTQYF. CDR3 sequence (DNA): TGTGCCAGCAGCGTTCGTCTAGCGGGAGAGGTGGATACGCAGTATTTT.